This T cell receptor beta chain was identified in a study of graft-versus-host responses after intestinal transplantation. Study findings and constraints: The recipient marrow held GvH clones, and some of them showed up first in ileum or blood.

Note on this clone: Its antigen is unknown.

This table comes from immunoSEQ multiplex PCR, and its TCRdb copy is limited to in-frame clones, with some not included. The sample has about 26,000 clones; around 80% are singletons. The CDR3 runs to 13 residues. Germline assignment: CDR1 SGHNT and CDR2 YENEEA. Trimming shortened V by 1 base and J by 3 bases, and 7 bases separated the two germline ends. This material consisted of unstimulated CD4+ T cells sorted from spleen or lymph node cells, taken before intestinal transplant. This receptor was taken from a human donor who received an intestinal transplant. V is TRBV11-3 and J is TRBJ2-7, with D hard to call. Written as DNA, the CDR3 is TGTGCCAGCAGCTTAGGACCGATCTACGAGCAGTACTTC. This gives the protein CASSLGPIYEQYF.